This TCR beta chain was captured in a study of CD8+ T cells in alopecia areata. Study-wide results and caveats: Researchers report lesional scalp, most notably alopecia totalis/universalis, outstripped normal scalp in clonality.

This CDR3 has 18 residues. Germline trimming cut 1 base from V and 1 base from J; bases unmatched to any gene: 7. Germline V gene data show CDR1 as LGHNA and CDR2 as YSLEER. Reverse transcription of extracted RNA yielded cDNA, which provided the sequencing template. The data were produced by immunoSEQ multiplex PCR, yet TCRdb's version contains in-frame clones alone and is incomplete. The data show approximately 12,000 clones, about 53% seen once. Peripheral blood and lesional scalp punch biopsies were taken from alopecia areata patients. The count of this clone is one. Its antigen is currently unknown.

The sequence derives from a human donor with alopecia areata. Sequenced input: skin. The chain recombines TRBV4-3 with TRBJ2-1; 10 nucleotides match TRBD1. The CDR3 DNA follows: TGCGCCAGCAGCCAAGGACCTTGGACAGGGGGATCCTACAATGAGCAGTTCTTC. Translated: CASSQGPWTGGSYNEQFF.